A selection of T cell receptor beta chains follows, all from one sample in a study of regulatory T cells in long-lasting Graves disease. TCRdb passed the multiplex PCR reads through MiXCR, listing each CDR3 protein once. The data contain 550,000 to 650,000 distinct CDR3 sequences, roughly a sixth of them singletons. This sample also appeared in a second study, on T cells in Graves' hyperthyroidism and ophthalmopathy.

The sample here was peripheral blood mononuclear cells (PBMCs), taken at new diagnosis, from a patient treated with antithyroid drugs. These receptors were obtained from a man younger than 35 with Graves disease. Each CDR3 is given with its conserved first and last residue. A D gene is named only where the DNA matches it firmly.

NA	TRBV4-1	CASSQVIGEPQHF
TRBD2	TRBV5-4	CASSFPSGTYEQYF
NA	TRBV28	CASSLYSYNQPQHF
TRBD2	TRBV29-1	CSVRRLAEVVVSDTQYF
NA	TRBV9	CASSPPPTNTEAFF
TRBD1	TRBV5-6	CASSWGQGRGNIQYF
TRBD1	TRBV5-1	CASSLLGGQGTEAFF
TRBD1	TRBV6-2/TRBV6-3	CASSELVTGEYTGELFF
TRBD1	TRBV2	CASSGQEPPAGANVLTF
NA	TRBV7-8	CASSLAVGLNTGELFF
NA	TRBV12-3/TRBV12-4	CASSPRQMNTEAFF
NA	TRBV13	CASSLEEGDIQYF
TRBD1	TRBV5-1	CASSLQGAEGYTF
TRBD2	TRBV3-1	CASSPLGPGLTYNEQFF
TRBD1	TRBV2	CAHPGGALETQYF
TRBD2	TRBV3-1	CASSWTSGSTFSYNEQFF